Included here is one T cell receptor (beta chain) sequence, with context. Authors' methods: Reference gene primer amplification gave estimated nucleated cell counts. Assay: immunoSEQ multiplex PCR; the TCRdb copy retains only in-frame clones and omits some. V and J calls and clone size are copied from that table; D and trimming were computed from the DNA. Of approximately 360,000 clones in the sample, around 87% are singletons; the top ten hold about 2.1%. Participants had their cohort set by participant-reported clinical history. This sample was included in a study of blood T cell repertoires in COVID-19. Study context: Italy, Spain and the United States were the sources of the convalescent and acute COVID-19 samples. In each case, the material was cDNA or gDNA derived from T cells, B-cell-depleted T cells, or PBMCs.

The CDR3 covers 14 residues. The J segment lost 4 bases and the V segment lost 5 bases, leaving 6 bases of the junction unmatched. Germline CDR1 is SEHNR and CDR2 is FQNEAQ (reference sequence). The clonotype originates from a man aged 35 to 55 in a cohort exposed to, infected with or recovered from COVID-19 (not recorded which). Sequencing was carried out using PBMCs or T cells enriched from blood (not recorded which). The gene calls are TRBV7-9 and TRBJ1-1; 8 nucleotides line up with TRBD1. The CDR3 reads CASSMTGDGTEAFF. The CDR3 DNA reads as TGTGCCAGCAGCATGACAGGGGATGGCACTGAAGCTTTCTTT. Complete variable domain (other parts from reference TRBV7-9 and TRBJ1-1): DTGVSQNPRHKITKRGQNVTFRCDPISEHNRLYWYRQTLGQGPEFLTYFQNEAQLEKSRLLSDRFSAERPKGSFSTLEIQRTEQGDSAMYLCASSMTGDGTEAFFGQGTRLTVV.